Each of the 14 T cell receptor beta chains below was sequenced from the same sample in a study of blood T cell repertoires in COVID-19. Produced via immunoSEQ multiplex PCR; TCRdb's table is partial and in-frame only. The sample consists of a few hundred thousand clones, about 89% of them appearing once. What was sequenced was peripheral blood. These receptors all come from a man aged 25-45 years with acute or convalescent COVID-19.

The chain combines TRBV5-5 with TRBJ2-5, with D perhaps matching TRBD2 (6 bases). This CDR3 contains 15 residues. Trimming shortened V by 0 bases and J by 4 bases, and 13 bases separated the two germline ends. Germline loops: CDR1 SGHKS, CDR2 YYEKEE (reference sequence). In nucleotides, the CDR3 is TGTGCCAGCAGCTTGGCCGCGGGGAATGCAGAGACCCAGTACTTC. Translated: CASSLAAGNAETQYF.

V is TRBV3-1 (or the pseudogene TRBV3-2) and J is TRBJ2-7; D call uncertain. Trimming took off 0 bases at V and 0 bases at J, with 3 bases between the two ends. In germline, CDR1 is LGHDT, CDR2 YNNKEL (reference sequence). This CDR3 is built from 13 residues. The CDR3 protein is CASSQDRSYEQYF. As DNA, the CDR3 is TGTGCCAGCAGCCAAGATCGCTCCTACGAGCAGTACTTC.

CDR3 nucleotides: TGCGCCAGCAGCAAGACAGGGGCCGAGCAGTACTTC. Amino acid sequence: CASSKTGAEQYF. J is TRBJ2-7 and V is TRBV5-1, with 8 bases that match TRBD1. Germline CDR1 and CDR2: SGHRS and YFSETQ. J gave up 6 bases and V 4 bases, and 3 bases lay outside the gene matches. The CDR3 runs 12 residues.

This sequence joins TRBV19 and TRBJ2-3; the match to TRBD1 covers 8 bases. The CDR3 totals 15 residues. The J segment lost 4 bases and the V segment lost 4 bases, leaving 7 bases of the junction unmatched. Germline V CDR1 and CDR2: LNHDA, SQIVND (reference sequence). The CDR3 nucleotides read TGTGCCAGTAGTACGCTTTGGACAGGGCCAGATACGCAGTATTTT. It is translated as CASSTLWTGPDTQYF.

In DNA, the CDR3 is TGTGCCAGCAGCTTAACAAGGACAAATTCCTACAATGAGCAGTTCTTC. Its translation is CASSLTRTNSYNEQFF. V gene TRBV7-3 combines with J gene TRBJ2-1; maybe TRBD1 (5 bases). Trimming removed 0 bases at V and 1 base at J, with 10 bases between. In germline, CDR1 is SGHTA, CDR2 FQGTGA. The CDR3 is made up of 16 amino acids.

This sequence joins TRBV5-6 and TRBJ1-4; 8 nucleotides align to TRBD1. From germline, CDR1 is SGHDT and CDR2 YYEEEE. V lost 1 base to trimming and J lost 8 bases; unmatched junction nucleotides: 4. CDR3 length: 14 residues. DNA for the CDR3: TGTGCCAGCAGCTTGTCTCGACAGGGGGAAAAACTGTTTTTT. Translated: CASSLSRQGEKLFF.

This sequence joins TRBV6-5 and TRBJ1-1; D gene unclear. Trimming removed 0 bases at V and 5 bases at J, with 7 bases between. The CDR3 is 13 amino acids. CDR1 is MNHEY and CDR2 is SVGAGI in the germline V gene. The CDR3 is CASSYSTQTEAFF. CDR3 bases: TGTGCCAGCAGTTACTCGACACAAACTGAAGCTTTCTTT.

CDR3: CASSRLGGTQTTEAFF. The CDR3 DNA is TGTGCCAGCAGCCGTCTGGGGGGAACTCAGACCACTGAAGCTTTCTTT. The chain employs TRBV4-2 and TRBJ1-1; TRBD1 is a possible D gene (5 bases). The CDR3 contains 16 residues. Germline values: CDR1 LGHNA, CDR2 YNFKEQ. V lost 4 bases and J lost 4, with 19 bases in between.

V usage is TRBV10-1 and J usage is TRBJ1-1, with 7 bases matching TRBD1. From germline, CDR1 is WNHNN and CDR2 SYGVQD (reference sequence). The CDR3 spans 16 residues. Trimming removed 4 bases from V and 4 bases from J; junction bases left unmatched: 12. The CDR3 here is CASSGGGKAAATEAFF. For the CDR3, the DNA is TGCGCCAGCAGTGGAGGGGGCAAGGCCGCGGCCACTGAAGCTTTCTTT.

Notes on this clone: The sample has other DNA sequences that encode this CDR3 too. This chain uses TRBV19 with TRBJ1-5; weak D call: TRBD1 (5 bases). The CDR3 has 13 residues. V gave up 2 bases and J gave up 9 bases, with 11 bases separating them. Germline-derived CDR1 and CDR2 are LNHDA and SQIVND (reference sequence). The CDR3 here is CASSIQGLGPQHF. Written as DNA, the CDR3 is TGTGCCAGTAGTATACAGGGACTGGGGCCCCAGCATTTT.

V and J are TRBV5-4 and TRBJ2-5, with TRBD2 matching over 9 bases. The junction had 2 bases not matched to a gene; V was cut back by 1 base and J by 4 bases. The germline V gene has CDR1 SGHNT and CDR2 YYREEE (reference sequence). CDR3 length: 14 residues. The CDR3 nucleotides read TGTGCCAGCAGCTTGAAAGCGGGAGGAGAGACCCAGTACTTC. This codes for CASSLKAGGETQYF.

The chain carries TRBV6-4 and TRBJ2-1; 7 nucleotides agree with TRBD1. CDR1 and CDR2 from the germline V gene are MRHNA and SNTAGT. The CDR3 has 16 residues. Unmatched junction bases numbered 4, after V lost 0 bases and J lost 2 bases. This CDR3 is CASSDSTGRTYNEQFF. The CDR3 nucleotides are TGTGCCAGCAGTGACTCGACAGGGAGAACCTACAATGAGCAGTTCTTC.

The chain uses TRBV5-1 and TRBJ1-1, with unresolved D. V was clipped by 0 bases and J by 0 bases, with 9 bases between them. The CDR3 spans 15 residues. The germline CDR1 and CDR2 sequences are SGHRS and YFSETQ. CDR3 in amino acids: CASSLGSLVNTEAFF. Written as DNA, the CDR3 is TGCGCCAGCAGCTTGGGTAGCCTCGTGAACACTGAAGCTTTCTTT.

The J gene is TRBJ2-3, the V gene TRBV5-1; no clear D. V was clipped by 4 bases and J by 6 bases, with 6 bases between them. Germline CDR1 is SGHRS and CDR2 is YFSETQ. This CDR3 is built from 11 residues. As DNA, the CDR3 is TGCGCCAGCAGCGAGGAGGATACGCAGTATTTT. The encoded protein is CASSEEDTQYF.